The sample holds one count of the clone carrying this TCR beta chain. This specimen belongs to a study of blood T cell dynamics during melanoma immunotherapy. As to time point: pre-treatment baseline. Sampling occurred pretreatment (T0) and at week 3 (W3), after cycle one of checkpoint blockade. The table came from immunoSEQ multiplex PCR; TCRdb's copy has only in-frame clones and leaves some out. Of about 4,200 clones in the sample, around 80% were seen once. The CDR3 loop spans 12 amino acids. V lost 7 bases to trimming and J lost 4 bases, with 8 bases between them. Per germline, CDR1 MNHNY and CDR2 SVGAGI (reference sequence).

This sequence was found in a human donor with melanoma. The sample was blood, taken from a patient treated with checkpoint blockade. V and J are TRBV6-6 and TRBJ1-5; the D is unclear. The CDR3 spells CASTLGNQPQHF. In DNA form, the CDR3 reads TGTGCCAGCACTCTGGGGAATCAGCCCCAGCATTTT.